The 24 T cell receptor beta chains below come from one sample, sequenced in a study of blood T cell repertoires in COVID-19. Sequencing was performed with immunoSEQ multiplex PCR; in TCRdb, only in-frame clones are kept and a portion is missing. This sample has roughly 380,000 clones, with roughly 77% found just once. Material: peripheral blood. The receptor source for this set is a human donor with acute or convalescent COVID-19. The donor label of this sample is uncertain.

This chain uses TRBV7-6 with TRBJ2-1; D ambiguous. This CDR3 is 15 amino acids long. Per the germline V gene, CDR1 is SGHVS and CDR2 is FNYEAQ. Trimming left V 5 bases short and J 0 bases short, with 11 bases between. As DNA, the CDR3 is TGTGCCAGCAGCCTGGAGCGAGGCTCCTACAATGAGCAGTTCTTC. Translating it yields CASSLERGSYNEQFF.

This chain uses TRBV7-8 with TRBJ1-2, with 7 positions matching TRBD1. V gave up 2 bases and J gave up 5 bases; unmatched junction bases: 11. The CDR3 runs to 16 residues. Germline V gives CDR1 SGHVS, CDR2 FQNEAQ. Here the CDR3 reads CASSLIGAGGGYGYTF. The DNA for the CDR3 is TGTGCCAGCAGCTTAATAGGGGCAGGGGGAGGTTATGGCTACACCTTC.

This rearrangement joins TRBV19 to TRBJ1-4; 8 positions match TRBD1. The CDR3 is 15 amino acids. The germline gives CDR1 LNHDA, CDR2 SQIVND (reference sequence). Trimming at V came to 3 bases and at J to 4 bases, leaving 4 bases not matched to a gene. The CDR3 nucleotides read TGTGCCAGTAGTATCCTACAGGGGGATAATGAAAAACTGTTTTTT. As protein: CASSILQGDNEKLFF.

This clone was counted between two and nine times. The chain recombines TRBV5-8 with TRBJ2-2, with 9 nucleotides matching TRBD2. J gave up 2 bases and V 1 base, and 6 bases lay outside the gene matches. The CDR3 covers 17 residues. Germline V gene data show CDR1 as SGHTS and CDR2 as YDEGEE. DNA of the CDR3: TGTGCCAGCAGCTTGAATAGCGGGGGCATAAACACCGGGGAGCTGTTTTTT. It encodes CASSLNSGGINTGELFF.

This clone appeared a single time. The chain carries TRBV28 and TRBJ2-1; 8 nucleotides line up with TRBD2. Germline CDR1 is MDHEN and CDR2 is SYDVKM. This CDR3 region has 13 residues. The V segment lost 8 bases and the J segment 5 bases; nucleotides outside the gene matches: 5. CDR3 DNA: TGTGCCAGCCGTACTAGCGGCAACAATGAGCAGTTCTTC. Its translation: CASRTSGNNEQFF.

This rearrangement joins TRBV19 to TRBJ2-1, with D possibly matching TRBD1 (6 bases). Between the trimmed V and J ends, which lost 3 bases and 6 bases, there was a span of 12 bases. Germline assignment: CDR1 LNHDA and CDR2 SQIVND (reference sequence). The CDR3 spans 14 residues. The CDR3 region is CASSILTGSNEQFF. The CDR3 nucleotides are TGTGCCAGTAGTATCCTTACAGGGAGCAATGAGCAGTTCTTC.

The chain couples TRBV4-2 to TRBJ1-6, with D unresolved. The CDR3 covers 16 residues. V was shortened by 2 bases and J by 5 bases, with 13 bases between the two germline ends. Germline CDR1 is LGHNA and CDR2 is YNFKEQ. This CDR3 reads CASSQPRWQNNSPLHF. The CDR3, as DNA: TGTGCCAGCAGCCAACCCAGGTGGCAGAATAATTCACCCCTCCACTTT.

The rearrangement joins TRBV6-4 to TRBJ1-1, with a tentative D call TRBD1 (5 bases). The CDR3 runs to 14 residues. V was cut by 6 bases and J by 2 bases, with 13 bases left in between. Germline CDR1 and CDR2: MRHNA and SNTAGT. CDR3 region: CASRAGSENTEAFF. DNA for the CDR3: TGTGCCAGCAGAGCAGGGTCAGAAAACACTGAAGCTTTCTTT.

V usage is TRBV9 and J usage is TRBJ1-4; D is perhaps TRBD1 (5 bases). This CDR3 region has 17 residues. V was cut by 4 bases and J by 0 bases, with 16 bases left in between. Germline V gene sequence: CDR1 SGDLS, CDR2 YYNGEE. The chain's CDR3 is CASSRQGASTTNEKLFF. The CDR3, as DNA: TGTGCCAGCAGCCGACAAGGGGCAAGTACAACTAATGAAAAACTGTTTTTT.

As DNA, the CDR3 is TGTGCCAGCAGCCGCGACAGATCCTCTGGAAACACCATATATTTT. It codes for CASSRDRSSGNTIYF. The chain combines TRBV7-9 with TRBJ1-3, with D maybe TRBD1 (5 bases). The germline V and J ends were trimmed by 5 bases and 0 bases, with 11 bases remaining between them. CDR3 length: 15 amino acids. Germline assignment: CDR1 SEHNR and CDR2 FQNEAQ (reference sequence).

The rearrangement joins TRBV6-5 to TRBJ2-7; TRBD1 aligns across 7 bases. Germline-derived CDR1 and CDR2 are MNHEY and SVGAGI. CDR3 length: 14 amino acids. Trimming removed 5 bases from V and 6 bases from J; junction bases left unmatched: 10. DNA for the CDR3: TGTGCCAGCAGTCGAATGACAGGGTCGGGCGAGCAGTACTTC. Translation gives CASSRMTGSGEQYF.

This chain uses TRBV6-5 with TRBJ1-1; TRBD1 matches at 7 bases. Trimming at V came to 6 bases and at J to 0 bases, leaving 7 bases not matched to a gene. Germline loops: CDR1 MNHEY, CDR2 SVGAGI. The CDR3 consists of 15 residues. CDR3 amino acids: CASSRDRALNTEAFF. CDR3 nucleotide sequence: TGTGCCAGCAGCCGCGACAGGGCCCTGAACACTGAAGCTTTCTTT.

The gene calls are TRBV28 and TRBJ1-3, with a weak D call TRBD1 (5 bases). This CDR3 is built from 17 residues. The V end was cut by 4 bases, the J end by 0 bases, with 16 bases between. CDR1 and CDR2 from the germline V gene are MDHEN and SYDVKM. The CDR3 region is CASSSFTGSYSGNTIYF. The CDR3 DNA reads TGTGCCAGCAGTTCCTTCACAGGCTCCTACTCTGGAAACACCATATATTTT.

V usage is TRBV5-1 and J usage is TRBJ1-2; maybe TRBD1 (6 bases). Trimming took off 4 bases at V and 4 bases at J, with 17 bases between the two ends. This CDR3 has 15 amino acids. CDR1 and CDR2 (germline): SGHRS, YFSETQ. The CDR3 DNA sequence: TGCGCCAGCAGCAAGGATTCCTGGGACATCTATGGCTACACCTTC. Its translation: CASSKDSWDIYGYTF.

The chain recombines TRBV6-5 with TRBJ2-1; D is unresolved. Per germline, CDR1 MNHEY and CDR2 SVGAGI. The CDR3 loop spans 11 amino acids. Trimming took off 10 bases at V and 6 bases at J, with 10 bases between the two ends. DNA of the CDR3: TGTGCCACCGTTGTCGTCAATGAGCAGTTCTTC. It yields the protein CATVVVNEQFF.

The chain is built from TRBV5-5 and TRBJ1-1, with TRBD1 as a possible D gene (6 bases). CDR1 is SGHKS, CDR2 YYEKEE, per germline (reference sequence). The V gene lost 4 bases and the J gene lost 1 base, with 17 bases spanning the gap. This CDR3 spans 16 amino acids. CDR3 coding DNA: TGTGCCAGCAGCGGGGGAGACAGGATCAAGAACACTGAAGCTTTCTTT. Protein sequence: CASSGGDRIKNTEAFF.

This sequence joins TRBV7-9 and TRBJ1-1; 11 nucleotides line up with TRBD1. Germline CDR1 is SEHNR and CDR2 is FQNEAQ (reference sequence). CDR3 length: 16 amino acids. Germline trimming cut 5 bases from V and 5 bases from J; bases unmatched to any gene: 10. The CDR3 protein is CASSKSRTGGTTEAFF. As DNA, the CDR3 is TGTGCCAGCAGCAAGTCGAGGACAGGGGGCACGACTGAAGCTTTCTTT.

The CDR3 here is CASSFGQGYNGELFF. In nucleotides, the CDR3 is TGCGCCAGCAGCTTCGGTCAGGGGTACAACGGGGAGCTGTTTTTT. The V and J genes are TRBV5-1 and TRBJ2-2; D possibly corresponds to TRBD1 (6 bases). In germline, CDR1 is SGHRS, CDR2 YFSETQ. There are 15 residues in the CDR3. V was cut by 2 bases and J by 7 bases, with 15 bases left in between.

The chain uses TRBV24-1 and TRBJ1-5; TRBD1 matches at 8 bases. Trimming at V came to 11 bases and at J to 2 bases, leaving 10 bases not matched to a gene. CDR1 KGHDR and CDR2 SFDVKD come from the germline V gene. CDR3 length equals 15 residues. The CDR3 spells CAISTRGRGNQPQHF. The CDR3, as DNA: TGTGCCATTTCGACCAGGGGGCGCGGCAATCAGCCCCAGCATTTT.

This rearrangement joins TRBV2 to TRBJ2-5; TRBD1 matches at 7 bases. V dropped 5 bases and J dropped 0; count of bases not matched to a gene: 6. This CDR3 spans 15 amino acids. Per germline, CDR1 SNHLY and CDR2 FYNNEI. The DNA for the CDR3 is TGTGCCAGCAGTCTGGGACAGCTACACCAAGAGACCCAGTACTTC. Translating it yields CASSLGQLHQETQYF.

The V call is TRBV21-1, the J call TRBJ2-2; the table's TRBD2 call for D was not verified on the DNA. TRBV21-1 represents a pseudogene. The CDR3 is 17 amino acids. CDR3 DNA: TGTGCCAGCAAAAACCCTGAGACTAGCGGGAGTCGAGGGGAGCTGTTTTTT. Its translation: CASKNPETSGSRGELFF.

V is TRBV19 and J is TRBJ2-1; TRBD1 might be the D (5 bases). The CDR3 has 14 amino acids. Germline CDR1 reads LNHDA; CDR2 reads SQIVND (reference sequence). The V gene lost 4 bases and the J gene lost 1 base, with 8 bases spanning the gap. The chain's CDR3 is CASSTQGSYNEQFF. The CDR3 DNA is TGTGCCAGTAGTACGCAGGGTTCCTACAATGAGCAGTTCTTC.

Comment on this clone: This sample also contains other DNA sequences that code for the same CDR3. This sequence joins TRBV6-5 and TRBJ1-1; D is perhaps TRBD1 (6 bases). CDR3 length equals 13 residues. The germline CDR1 and CDR2 sequences are MNHEY and SVGAGI. Between the trimmed V and J ends, which lost 6 bases and 2 bases, there was a span of 10 bases. The CDR3 DNA follows: TGTGCCAGCAGGCTACAGGGAAACACTGAAGCTTTCTTT. Translating gives CASRLQGNTEAFF.

This clone was picked up one time. Distinct nucleotide sequences in the sample also encode this CDR3. This chain uses TRBV12-3 or TRBV12-4 with TRBJ1-1, with D maybe TRBD1 (5 bases). The CDR3 runs 13 residues. V was trimmed by 6 bases and J by 1 base, leaving 9 bases between them. CDR3 DNA: TGTGCCAGCAGGCCCACAGGGAACACTGAAGCTTTCTTT. Translating it yields CASRPTGNTEAFF.